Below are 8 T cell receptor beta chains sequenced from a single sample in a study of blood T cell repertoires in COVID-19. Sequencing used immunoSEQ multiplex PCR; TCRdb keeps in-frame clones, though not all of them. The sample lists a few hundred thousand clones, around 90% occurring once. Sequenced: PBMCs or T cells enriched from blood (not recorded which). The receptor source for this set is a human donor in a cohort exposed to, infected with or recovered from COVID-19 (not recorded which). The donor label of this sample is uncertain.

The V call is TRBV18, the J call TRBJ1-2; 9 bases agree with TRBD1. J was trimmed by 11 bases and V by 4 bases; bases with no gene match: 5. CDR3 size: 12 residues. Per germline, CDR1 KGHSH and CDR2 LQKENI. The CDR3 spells CASSLRDRAYTF. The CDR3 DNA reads TGTGCCAGCTCACTACGGGACAGGGCGTACACCTTC.

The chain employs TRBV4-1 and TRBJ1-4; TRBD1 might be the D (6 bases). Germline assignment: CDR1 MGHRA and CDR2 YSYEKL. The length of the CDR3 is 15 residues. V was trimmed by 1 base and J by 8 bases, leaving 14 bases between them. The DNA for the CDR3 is TGCGCCAGCAGCCAAGTCGGGGGGCAGTCAGAAAAACTGTTTTTT. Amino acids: CASSQVGGQSEKLFF.

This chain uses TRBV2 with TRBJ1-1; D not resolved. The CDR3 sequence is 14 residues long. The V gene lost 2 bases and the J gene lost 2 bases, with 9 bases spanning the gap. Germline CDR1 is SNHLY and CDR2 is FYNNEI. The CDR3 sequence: CASSERRFNTEAFF. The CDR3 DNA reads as TGTGCCAGCAGTGAACGTCGGTTTAACACTGAAGCTTTCTTT.

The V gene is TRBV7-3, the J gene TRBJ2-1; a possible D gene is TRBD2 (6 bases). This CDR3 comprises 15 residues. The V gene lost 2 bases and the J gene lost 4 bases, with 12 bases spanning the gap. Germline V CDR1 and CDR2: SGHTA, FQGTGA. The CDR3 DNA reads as TGTGCCAGCAGCTTAGGGGCCGGACTATACAATGAGCAGTTCTTC. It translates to CASSLGAGLYNEQFF.

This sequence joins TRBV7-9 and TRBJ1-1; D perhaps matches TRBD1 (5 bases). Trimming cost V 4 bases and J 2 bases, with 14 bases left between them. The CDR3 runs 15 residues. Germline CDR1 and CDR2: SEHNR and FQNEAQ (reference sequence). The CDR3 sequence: CASSSSRDSNTEAFF. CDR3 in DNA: TGTGCCAGCAGCTCTTCGAGGGACTCAAACACTGAAGCTTTCTTT.

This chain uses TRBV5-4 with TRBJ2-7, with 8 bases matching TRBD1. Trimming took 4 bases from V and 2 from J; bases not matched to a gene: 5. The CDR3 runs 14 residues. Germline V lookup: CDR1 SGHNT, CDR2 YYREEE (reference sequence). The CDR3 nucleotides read TGTGCCAGCAGCATGGAACAGGGGGCCTACGAGCAGTACTTC. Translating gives CASSMEQGAYEQYF.

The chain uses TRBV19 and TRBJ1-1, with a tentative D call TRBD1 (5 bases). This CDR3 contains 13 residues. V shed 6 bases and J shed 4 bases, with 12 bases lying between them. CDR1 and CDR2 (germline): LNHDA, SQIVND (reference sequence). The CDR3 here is CASRRDVGTEAFF. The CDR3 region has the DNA TGTGCCAGTAGGCGGGACGTGGGCACTGAAGCTTTCTTT.

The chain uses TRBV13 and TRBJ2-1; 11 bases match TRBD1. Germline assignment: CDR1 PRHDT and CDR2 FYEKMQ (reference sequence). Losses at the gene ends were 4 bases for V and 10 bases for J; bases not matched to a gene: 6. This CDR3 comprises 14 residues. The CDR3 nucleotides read TGTGCCAGCAGCTGGGACAGGGGGGTCGGAGAGCAGTTCTTC. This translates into CASSWDRGVGEQFF.